This TCR beta chain came from a study of cytomegalovirus exposure and HLA in healthy donors. At the level of the study: Around 80 million unique TCRs from HLA-typed donors were held in an early data release.

Germline CDR1 WNHNN, CDR2 SYGVQD (reference sequence). The CDR3 is made up of 15 amino acids. The V gene lost 3 bases and the J gene lost 5 bases, with 15 bases spanning the gap. Study observations and caveats: 87-base-pair reads could not separate some V segments, including TRBV6-2 and TRBV6-3.

It was with 60 Vbeta and 13 Jbeta primers that the PCR ran. Original data processing: Later, an analysis found around 77 million unique TCR beta chains, and 9.5 million to 11 million of these were shared. Clones were read by immunoSEQ multiplex PCR, and TCRdb kept only the in-frame ones, dropping some. V and J calls plus clone size are reproduced from that table; the DNA served to infer D and trimming. The sample has roughly 130,000 clones; 80% are singletons. On this clone itself: The target antigen is unknown.

The sequence was obtained from a man in his forties in good health and CMV-seronegative. This chain links TRBV10-1 with TRBJ2-3; D might be TRBD2 (5 bases). Material: PBMCs. CDR3 region: CASSEGGLRGDTQYF. CDR3 nucleotides: TGCGCCAGCAGTGAAGGCGGGCTTAGAGGAGATACGCAGTATTTT.